The sequence of this TCR beta chain was determined in a study of T cells in Graves' hyperthyroidism and ophthalmopathy. Whole-study context: Peripheral blood specimens were obtained at initial diagnosis, prior to any treatment.

The table lists this clonotype with many counts. Per the germline V gene, CDR1 is SGDLS and CDR2 is YYNGEE. The CDR3 is 13 residues long. V dropped 3 bases and J dropped 0 bases, with 6 bases sitting between them. Amplification of TCR beta CDR3 regions was performed using RNA transcripts as template. A set of HTBI primers served as the primers for a first-round RT-PCR of the TCR CDR3. One entry per CDR3 protein, called by TCRdb with MiXCR from the multiplex PCR reads. The sample has about 480,000 distinct CDR3 sequences; 13% to 15% are singletons. This sequence joins TRBV9 and TRBJ1-1; D is undetermined. The specimen sequenced was blood. This receptor was taken from a woman under 30 with Graves' hyperthyroidism. CDR3 sequence reads: CASSEDMNTEAFF. In DNA form, the CDR3 reads TGTGCCAGCAGCGAAGACATGAACACTGAAGCTTTCTTT.